This TCR beta chain was found in a study of CD8 T cells in ankylosing spondylitis. General observations from the study: Matched ankylosing spondylitis synovial fluid reportedly showed significant enrichment of disease-linked clones. Blood from ankylosing spondylitis patients appeared to carry a characteristic eight-variant TCR beta motif.

TCRdb reprocessed the 5' RACE reads via MiXCR and lists one record per CDR3 protein. The sample yields about 800,000 distinct CDR3 sequences, 12% seen once. From germline, CDR1 is SEHNR and CDR2 FQNEAQ (reference sequence). V was trimmed by 4 bases and J by 3 bases, leaving 18 bases between them. The CDR3 totals 16 residues. This clonotype was counted many times. The antigen is undetermined. The chain is built from TRBV7-9 and TRBJ1-1; D is possibly TRBD1 (6 bases). The clonotype comes from a male donor with ankylosing spondylitis. The sample taken for sequencing was blood, either unsorted or a sorted T cell fraction (not recorded which). This chain's CDR3 is CASSSWLGPGDTEAFF. CDR3 DNA sequence: TGTGCCAGCAGCTCTTGGTTGGGGCCAGGGGACACTGAAGCTTTCTTT.